A selection of T cell receptor beta chains follows, all from one sample in a study of T cells in Graves' hyperthyroidism and ophthalmopathy. TCRdb fed the multiplex PCR reads into MiXCR, producing one record per CDR3 protein. This sample has around 610,000 distinct CDR3 sequences; roughly 14% occur once, and the top ten carry 3.5% to 4.5%. The source material was blood. The receptors here all came from a woman in her forties with Graves' ophthalmopathy. Both conserved end residues are part of each CDR3. The order of the fields is D gene, clone size, V gene, J gene, CDR3 protein, CDR3 DNA. D genes are given only for firm matches. Rows may omit the clone size; those that give it use once, few, many or a size class.

d_gene: TRBD1; abundance: many; v_gene: TRBV30; j_gene: TRBJ1-5; CDR3aa: CACSPGQGHQPQHF; CDR3nt: TGTGCCTGTTCACCGGGACAGGGCCATCAGCCCCAGCATTTT
d_gene: TRBD2; abundance: many; v_gene: TRBV27; j_gene: TRBJ2-5; CDR3aa: CASRPGTSGRLETQYF; CDR3nt: TGTGCCAGCCGACCCGGGACTAGCGGGAGGCTTGAGACCCAGTACTTC
d_gene: TRBD1; abundance: -; v_gene: TRBV6-1; j_gene: TRBJ2-7; CDR3aa: CASARQGSSYEQYF; CDR3nt: TGTGCCAGCGCCCGACAGGGTAGCTCCTACGAGCAGTACTTC
d_gene: TRBD1; abundance: few; v_gene: TRBV10-1; j_gene: TRBJ2-4; CDR3aa: CASSEQGTGKNIQYF; CDR3nt: TGCGCCAGCAGTGAGCAGGGGACAGGGAAAAACATTCAGTACTTC
d_gene: -; abundance: many; v_gene: TRBV15; j_gene: TRBJ2-5; CDR3aa: CASQGDYQETQYF; CDR3nt: TGTGCCTCACAGGGAGATTACCAAGAGACCCAGTACTTC
d_gene: TRBD2; abundance: many; v_gene: TRBV7-3; j_gene: TRBJ2-2; CDR3aa: CASSTQLAGDTGELFF; CDR3nt: TGTGCCAGCAGCACCCAATTAGCGGGAGACACCGGGGAGCTGTTTTTT
d_gene: -; abundance: many; v_gene: TRBV15; j_gene: TRBJ1-3; CDR3aa: CATSRDSNSGNTIYF; CDR3nt: TGTGCCACCAGCAGGGACAGTAACTCTGGAAACACCATATATTTT
d_gene: -; abundance: many; v_gene: TRBV11-2; j_gene: TRBJ1-2; CDR3aa: CASSSLGDGYGYTF; CDR3nt: TGTGCCAGCAGCTCGCTCGGGGACGGGTATGGCTACACCTTC
d_gene: -; abundance: -; v_gene: TRBV2; j_gene: TRBJ2-7; CDR3aa: CASSARGPPDYEQYF; CDR3nt: TGTGCCAGCAGTGCCAGGGGACCCCCCGACTACGAGCAGTACTTC
d_gene: -; abundance: many; v_gene: TRBV12-3/TRBV12-4; j_gene: TRBJ2-7; CDR3aa: CASSLARASSYEQYF; CDR3nt: TGTGCCAGCAGTTTAGCCAGGGCTAGCTCCTACGAGCAGTACTTC
d_gene: -; abundance: many; v_gene: TRBV11-3; j_gene: TRBJ1-1; CDR3aa: CASSLGTGRTEAFF; CDR3nt: TGTGCCAGCAGTCTAGGTACGGGGCGGACTGAAGCTTTCTTT
d_gene: TRBD2; abundance: few; v_gene: TRBV20-1; j_gene: TRBJ2-2; CDR3aa: CSAPRGTSGSSTGELFF; CDR3nt: TGCAGTGCCCCCAGGGGGACTAGCGGGAGTAGCACCGGGGAACTGTTTTTT
d_gene: TRBD2; abundance: many; v_gene: TRBV7-2; j_gene: TRBJ2-7; CDR3aa: CASSASLAGGPYEQYF; CDR3nt: TGTGCCAGCAGCGCGTCTCTAGCGGGAGGGCCGTACGAGCAGTACTTC
d_gene: -; abundance: -; v_gene: TRBV30; j_gene: TRBJ1-3; CDR3aa: CAWSVNSLSGNTIYF; CDR3nt: TGTGCCTGGAGTGTAAACAGCCTCTCTGGAAACACCATATATTTT
d_gene: -; abundance: few; v_gene: TRBV18; j_gene: TRBJ1-2; CDR3aa: CASSPLPGARGYTF; CDR3nt: TGTGCCAGCTCACCACTTCCTGGGGCACGGGGCTACACCTTC
d_gene: -; abundance: many; v_gene: TRBV19; j_gene: TRBJ1-5; CDR3aa: CASRTGFWQPQHF; CDR3nt: TGTGCCAGTAGAACAGGGTTTTGGCAGCCCCAGCATTTT
d_gene: TRBD1; abundance: -; v_gene: TRBV7-3; j_gene: TRBJ2-7; CDR3aa: CASSFTPAEGQGTPYEQYF; CDR3nt: TGTGCCAGCAGCTTCACCCCCGCGGAGGGACAGGGAACTCCCTACGAGCAGTACTTC
d_gene: -; abundance: many; v_gene: TRBV5-1; j_gene: TRBJ1-1; CDR3aa: CASSTDSLDTEAFF; CDR3nt: TGCGCCAGCAGCACCGACAGTCTAGACACTGAAGCTTTCTTT
d_gene: -; abundance: many; v_gene: TRBV5-6; j_gene: TRBJ2-6; CDR3aa: CASSSSFGANVLTF; CDR3nt: TGTGCCAGCAGCTCATCCTTTGGGGCCAACGTCCTGACTTTC
d_gene: TRBD1; abundance: -; v_gene: TRBV27; j_gene: TRBJ1-5; CDR3aa: CASWGTGGSGNQPQHF; CDR3nt: TGTGCCAGCTGGGGGACAGGGGGATCGGGCAATCAGCCCCAGCATTTT
d_gene: -; abundance: -; v_gene: TRBV2; j_gene: TRBJ1-1; CDR3aa: CASSVREFGEAFF; CDR3nt: TGTGCCAGCAGTGTCCGGGAGTTCGGTGAAGCTTTCTTT
d_gene: -; abundance: many; v_gene: TRBV7-8; j_gene: TRBJ2-7; CDR3aa: CASSLGPTEQYF; CDR3nt: TGTGCCAGCAGCTTAGGGCCGACTGAGCAGTACTTC
d_gene: -; abundance: many; v_gene: TRBV19; j_gene: TRBJ2-2; CDR3aa: CASRIDSITGELFF; CDR3nt: TGTGCCAGTAGAATTGACAGCATCACCGGGGAGCTGTTTTTT
d_gene: -; abundance: -; v_gene: TRBV6-1; j_gene: TRBJ2-7; CDR3aa: CASRATGRTYEQYF; CDR3nt: TGTGCCAGCAGGGCAACAGGACGTACCTACGAGCAGTACTTC
d_gene: TRBD1; abundance: -; v_gene: TRBV6-5; j_gene: TRBJ2-4; CDR3aa: CASRRDRGNIQYF; CDR3nt: TGTGCCAGCAGGCGGGACAGGGGAAACATTCAGTACTTC
d_gene: -; abundance: -; v_gene: TRBV6-2/TRBV6-3; j_gene: TRBJ1-5; CDR3aa: CASRPRAGQPQHF; CDR3nt: TGTGCCAGCAGGCCCAGAGCCGGTCAGCCCCAGCATTTT
d_gene: -; abundance: few; v_gene: TRBV27; j_gene: TRBJ1-2; CDR3aa: CASSLLGVKGANYGYTF; CDR3nt: TGTGCCAGCAGTTTATTGGGGGTAAAGGGTGCTAACTATGGCTACACCTTC
d_gene: -; abundance: many; v_gene: TRBV12-3/TRBV12-4; j_gene: TRBJ2-5; CDR3aa: CASSTGTLETQYF; CDR3nt: TGTGCCAGCAGCACCGGGACACTAGAGACCCAGTACTTC
d_gene: -; abundance: few; v_gene: TRBV29-1; j_gene: TRBJ2-7; CDR3aa: CSVDGGEWGNFYEQYF; CDR3nt: TGCAGCGTTGATGGAGGGGAGTGGGGGAATTTCTACGAGCAGTACTTC
d_gene: -; abundance: many; v_gene: TRBV2; j_gene: TRBJ1-5; CDR3aa: CASSDGKYSNQPQHF; CDR3nt: TGTGCCAGCAGTGATGGGAAATATAGCAATCAGCCCCAGCATTTT
d_gene: -; abundance: many; v_gene: TRBV29-1; j_gene: TRBJ1-2; CDR3aa: CSVEGARYGYTF; CDR3nt: TGCAGCGTTGAAGGGGCGCGTTATGGCTACACCTTC
d_gene: TRBD1; abundance: few; v_gene: TRBV6-2/TRBV6-3; j_gene: TRBJ2-2; CDR3aa: CASSTRDRNTGELFF; CDR3nt: TGTGCCAGCAGTACCCGGGACAGGAACACCGGGGAGCTGTTTTTT
d_gene: TRBD2; abundance: many; v_gene: TRBV28; j_gene: TRBJ2-3; CDR3aa: CASSLLAESTDTQYF; CDR3nt: TGTGCCAGCAGTTTGCTAGCGGAAAGCACAGATACGCAGTATTTT
d_gene: TRBD1; abundance: many; v_gene: TRBV10-3; j_gene: TRBJ1-5; CDR3aa: CATKGAPNQPQHF; CDR3nt: TGTGCCACCAAGGGGGCGCCCAATCAGCCCCAGCATTTT
d_gene: -; abundance: many; v_gene: TRBV30; j_gene: TRBJ1-3; CDR3aa: CAWSPTPGSGNTIYF; CDR3nt: TGTGCCTGGAGCCCGACCCCAGGGTCTGGAAACACCATATATTTT
d_gene: -; abundance: many; v_gene: TRBV11-2; j_gene: TRBJ2-5; CDR3aa: CASRTFRQETQYF; CDR3nt: TGTGCCAGCAGAACTTTTCGGCAAGAGACCCAGTACTTC
d_gene: TRBD1; abundance: many; v_gene: TRBV11-2; j_gene: TRBJ1-2; CDR3aa: CASSHRGPYGYTF; CDR3nt: TGTGCCAGCAGCCACAGGGGGCCGTATGGCTACACCTTC
d_gene: -; abundance: many; v_gene: TRBV6-2/TRBV6-3; j_gene: TRBJ2-2; CDR3aa: CASSYRDQSTGELFF; CDR3nt: TGTGCCAGCAGTTACAGGGATCAGAGCACCGGGGAGCTGTTTTTT
d_gene: -; abundance: many; v_gene: TRBV25-1; j_gene: TRBJ1-1; CDR3aa: CASSDNPLDTEAFF; CDR3nt: TGTGCCAGCAGTGATAATCCTCTGGACACTGAAGCTTTCTTT
d_gene: TRBD2; abundance: many; v_gene: TRBV11-2; j_gene: TRBJ2-2; CDR3aa: CASSLFPSGTYTGELFF; CDR3nt: TGTGCCAGCAGCTTATTTCCCAGCGGGACCTACACCGGGGAGCTGTTTTTT
d_gene: -; abundance: -; v_gene: TRBV6-1; j_gene: TRBJ1-2; CDR3aa: CASTDGGRSNYGYTF; CDR3nt: TGTGCCAGCACCGACGGTGGCAGGAGTAACTATGGCTACACCTTC
d_gene: -; abundance: many; v_gene: TRBV6-2/TRBV6-3; j_gene: TRBJ1-2; CDR3aa: CASSYSANYGYTF; CDR3nt: TGTGCCAGCAGTTACTCCGCTAACTATGGCTACACCTTC
d_gene: TRBD1; abundance: -; v_gene: TRBV6-2/TRBV6-3; j_gene: TRBJ1-1; CDR3aa: CASSSEGAANTEAFF; CDR3nt: TGTGCCAGCAGTTCTGAGGGGGCCGCGAACACTGAAGCTTTCTTT
d_gene: TRBD1; abundance: -; v_gene: TRBV10-1; j_gene: TRBJ2-2; CDR3aa: CATRDSMNTGELFF; CDR3nt: TGCGCCACCCGGGACAGCATGAACACCGGGGAGCTGTTTTTT
d_gene: TRBD2; abundance: many; v_gene: TRBV6-5; j_gene: TRBJ2-7; CDR3aa: CASSYSGVASGRAHEQYF; CDR3nt: TGTGCCAGCAGTTACTCAGGAGTGGCGAGCGGGAGGGCCCACGAGCAGTACTTC
d_gene: TRBD1; abundance: many; v_gene: TRBV28; j_gene: TRBJ2-7; CDR3aa: CASSTVFRTGFHEQYF; CDR3nt: TGTGCCAGCAGTACTGTGTTTCGGACAGGGTTCCACGAGCAGTACTTC
d_gene: TRBD2; abundance: many; v_gene: TRBV11-2; j_gene: TRBJ2-7; CDR3aa: CASSPGGLADFRDEQYF; CDR3nt: TGTGCCAGCAGCCCGGGGGGACTAGCGGACTTTAGAGACGAGCAGTACTTC
d_gene: -; abundance: -; v_gene: TRBV28; j_gene: TRBJ2-5; CDR3aa: CASSQGPGVGETQYF; CDR3nt: TGTGCCAGCAGCCAAGGGCCGGGAGTGGGAGAGACCCAGTACTTC
d_gene: TRBD1; abundance: -; v_gene: TRBV11-2; j_gene: TRBJ2-7; CDR3aa: CASSDPHGQGSHEQYF; CDR3nt: TGTGCCAGCAGCGACCCCCATGGACAGGGGTCCCACGAGCAGTACTTC
d_gene: -; abundance: few; v_gene: TRBV11-2; j_gene: TRBJ2-4; CDR3aa: CASSLESGGLQYF; CDR3nt: TGTGCCAGCAGCTTAGAAAGCGGAGGCCTTCAGTACTTC
d_gene: TRBD1; abundance: many; v_gene: TRBV29-1; j_gene: TRBJ1-5; CDR3aa: CSVGGTGGGNQPQHF; CDR3nt: TGCAGCGTTGGGGGGACAGGGGGAGGCAATCAGCCCCAGCATTTT
d_gene: TRBD2; abundance: many; v_gene: TRBV7-2; j_gene: TRBJ2-7; CDR3aa: CASSLATASGRDEQYF; CDR3nt: TGTGCCAGCAGCTTAGCGACGGCTAGCGGGAGGGACGAGCAGTACTTC
d_gene: -; abundance: few; v_gene: TRBV2; j_gene: TRBJ1-2; CDR3aa: CASSEVRGSGYTF; CDR3nt: TGTGCCAGCAGTGAAGTGCGGGGGTCTGGCTACACCTTC